A selection of T cell receptor beta chains follows, all from one sample in a study of cytomegalovirus exposure and HLA in healthy donors. The protocol was immunoSEQ multiplex PCR, while the TCRdb copy is restricted to in-frame clones and leaves out a portion. The sample holds around 170,000 clones, around 85% seen once. The sequenced sample was PBMCs. The origin of the receptors is a man aged 50 or older in good health and CMV-seropositive. The CDR3 runs from the conserved cysteine through the conserved F or W. D genes are given only for firm matches. Size tells how often a clone was seen (once, few, many) or the class of an expanded clone, and some rows leave it out.

V	J	length	D	size	CDR3	DNA
TRBV9	TRBJ2-1	14	-	-	CASSVTRSHNEQFF	TGTGCCAGCAGCGTAACCAGATCCCACAATGAGCAGTTCTTC
TRBV5-1	TRBJ1-1	17	TRBD1	-	CASSSTGLMGRNTEAFF	TGCGCCAGCAGCTCGACAGGGTTAATGGGAAGGAACACTGAAGCTTTCTTT
TRBV6-6	TRBJ2-5	11	-	once	CASSRRETQYF	TGTGCCAGCAGTCGGAGGGAGACCCAGTACTTC
TRBV5-1	TRBJ1-1	14	TRBD1	few	CASSLQGMNTEAFF	TGCGCCAGCAGCTTACAGGGGATGAACACTGAAGCTTTCTTT
TRBV5-6	TRBJ1-1	15	TRBD1	-	CASSPDPGQGAEAFF	TGTGCCAGCAGCCCTGATCCGGGACAGGGAGCCGAAGCTTTCTTT
TRBV5-1	TRBJ2-3	15	TRBD1	-	CASSLGQGFTDTQYF	TGCGCCAGCAGCTTGGGACAGGGTTTCACAGATACGCAGTATTTT
TRBV28	TRBJ1-4	11	-	-	CASSSGEKLFF	TGTGCCAGCAGTTCGGGGGAAAAACTGTTTTTT
TRBV29-1	TRBJ2-3	17	TRBD2	-	CSIQGLAGESSTDTQYF	TGCAGCATTCAGGGACTAGCGGGGGAATCTAGCACAGATACGCAGTATTTT
TRBV6-4	TRBJ2-1	15	TRBD2	-	CASRLGTSGTDEQFF	TGTGCCAGCCGGCTAGGGACTAGCGGGACCGATGAGCAGTTCTTC
TRBV18	TRBJ2-5	14	-	-	CASSSPGDQETQYF	TGTGCCAGCTCATCCCCAGGGGACCAAGAGACCCAGTACTTC
TRBV28	TRBJ1-3	14	TRBD1	-	CASSGQGTRNTIYF	TGTGCCAGCAGTGGACAGGGGACGCGAAACACCATATATTTT